The clone carrying this T cell receptor beta chain occurred many times. The antigen is not known. UMIs were added to TCR cDNA along with a universal primer site when it was made by 5'RACE template switching. TCRdb analysed the 5' RACE reads with MiXCR anew, one entry per CDR3 protein. The sample has more than 300,000 distinct CDR3 sequences; roughly 10% are singletons. This record comes from a study of T cells after yellow fever vaccination. Overall study findings and caveats: On re-exposure, the response was weaker but peaked faster, at day 5 versus 15.

The V gene lost 4 bases and the J gene lost 6 bases, with 16 bases spanning the gap. Germline-derived CDR1 and CDR2 are SGHKS and YYEKEE (reference sequence). CDR3 length: 14 residues. The chain couples TRBV5-5 to TRBJ2-5; weak D call: TRBD2 (6 bases). The TCR was taken from a man younger than 35 who received the YFV17D yellow fever vaccine. The sequencing here drew on CD4+ T cells sorted from PBMCs, taken 45 days after the yellow fever booster vaccination. Written as DNA, the CDR3 is TGTGCCAGCAGCGTGGAGGGACTTCGGAAGACCCAGTACTTC. Translated, it gives CASSVEGLRKTQYF.